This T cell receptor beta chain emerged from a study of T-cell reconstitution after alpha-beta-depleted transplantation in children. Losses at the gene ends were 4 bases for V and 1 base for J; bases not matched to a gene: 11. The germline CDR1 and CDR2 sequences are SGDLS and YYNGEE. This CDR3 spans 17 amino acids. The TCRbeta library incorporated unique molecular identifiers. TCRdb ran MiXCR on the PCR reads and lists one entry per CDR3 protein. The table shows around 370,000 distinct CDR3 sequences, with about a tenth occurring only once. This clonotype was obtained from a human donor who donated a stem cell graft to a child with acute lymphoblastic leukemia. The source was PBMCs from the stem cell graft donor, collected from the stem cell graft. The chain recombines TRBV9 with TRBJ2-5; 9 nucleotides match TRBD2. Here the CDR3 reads CASSPAGGGLPQETQYF. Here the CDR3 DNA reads TGTGCCAGCAGCCCGGCGGGGGGGGGGCTCCCCCAAGAGACCCAGTACTTC.